This T cell receptor (beta chain) is from a study of post-analysis software for immune sequencing data. Regarding the study as a whole: Among multiple sclerosis patients, normalized Chao1 diversity was significantly below that of controls. Included in a set of a few TRBV segments more frequent in patients than controls were TRBV5-6, TRBV5-1 and TRBV20-1.

cDNA libraries for TCR beta contained unique molecular identifiers. TCRdb reanalysed the PCR reads using MiXCR and keeps one entry per CDR3 protein. The repertoire holds 450,000 or so distinct CDR3 sequences, over 35% seen once, with 9% to 14% in the top ten. Worth noting for this clonotype: Its antigen is unidentified.

Germline CDR1 SNHLY, CDR2 FYNNEI. The CDR3 contains 16 residues. Trimming at V came to 5 bases and at J to 9 bases, leaving 15 bases not matched to a gene. Sequenced: blood. This TCR was sampled from a girl under 18 with multiple sclerosis. The chain couples TRBV2 to TRBJ2-1; TRBD1 matches 8 bases. CDR3 coding DNA: TGTGCCAGCAGTCCCTCCGGGACAGGCCCCTTTGGTGAGCAGTTCTTC. Protein product: CASSPSGTGPFGEQFF.